This is a list of T cell receptor beta chains from one sample in a study of blood T cell repertoires in COVID-19. Clones were read by immunoSEQ multiplex PCR, and TCRdb kept only the in-frame ones, dropping some. The data hold 180,000 or so clones, with 80% observed a single time. Sequencing input: PBMCs or T cells enriched from blood (not recorded which). Source of these receptors: a man in his sixties who had been exposed to COVID-19. Both conserved end residues are part of each CDR3. D genes are given only for firm matches. Size values are once, few and many counts, or a class for expanded clones, and some rows have none.

.,.,TRBV27,TRBJ1-2,TGTGCCAGCAGTTCGCTCGACAGTAACTATGGCTACACCTTC,CASSSLDSNYGYTF
few,.,TRBV7-2,TRBJ1-2,TGTGCCAGCAGCCATCCCGGGATCATAACCGGGGGCTACACCTTC,CASSHPGIITGGYTF
.,.,TRBV6-5,TRBJ1-4,TGTGCCAGCAGAACAGGGTTGGAAAAACTGTTTTTT,CASRTGLEKLFF
.,TRBD2,TRBV7-3,TRBJ2-3,TGTGCCAGCAGCTTAAGCGGGAGTGGAGCGGAAACGCAGTATTTT,CASSLSGSGAETQYF
.,TRBD1,TRBV10-1,TRBJ2-2,TGCGCCAGCAGTGAGGGGTCGGGACAGGGGGCCGTGAACACCGGGGAGCTGTTTTTT,CASSEGSGQGAVNTGELFF
once,TRBD1,TRBV7-6,TRBJ2-2,TGTGCCAGCAGCTTAGGGGGACAGGGGGCCGGGAACACCGGGGAGCTGTTTTTT,CASSLGGQGAGNTGELFF
few,.,TRBV3-1/TRBV3-2,TRBJ1-5,TGTGCCAGCAGCCAAGATCCCGCCAGGGCTAGCAATCAGCCCCAGCATTTT,CASSQDPARASNQPQHF
once,TRBD1,TRBV7-2,TRBJ2-7,TGTGCCAGCAGCCCAGACAGGGGGCGCGAGCAGTACTTC,CASSPDRGREQYF
.,TRBD2,TRBV9,TRBJ2-1,TGTGCCAGCAGCCCACGCCCCCCCAAGGGACTAGCGGGGGTGGGTAATGAGCAGTTCTTC,CASSPRPPKGLAGVGNEQFF
.,.,TRBV5-6,TRBJ1-4,TGTGCCAGCAGCTTGGTTGAGCAGCGAAAACTGTTTTTT,CASSLVEQRKLFF
.,TRBD2,TRBV4-3,TRBJ2-1,TGCGCCAGCAGCCAAGTCAGCGGGAGCTGGGGTGAGCAGTTCTTC,CASSQVSGSWGEQFF
.,TRBD2,TRBV10-3,TRBJ2-2,TGTGCCATCCCCCGGACTAGCGGGAGTGACGACACCGGGGAGCTGTTTTTT,CAIPRTSGSDDTGELFF
.,TRBD1,TRBV7-2,TRBJ1-2,TGTGCCAGCAGCTCCATCACAGGGGGACCTTATGGCTACACCTTC,CASSSITGGPYGYTF
.,.,TRBV19,TRBJ2-4,TGTGCCAGTAGTATAGATCAGGGCGGGGCCTCCAAAAACATTCAGTACTTC,CASSIDQGGASKNIQYF
.,.,TRBV28,TRBJ1-5,TGTGCCAGCAGTCAAGGCGACAAGAATCAGCCCCAGCATTTT,CASSQGDKNQPQHF
.,.,TRBV10-1,TRBJ1-1,TGCGCCAGCAGTGAGTCGTGGGAGGGGCGAAGAAACACTGAAGCTTTCTTT,CASSESWEGRRNTEAFF